This TCR beta chain is from a study of patients and donors after allogeneic stem cell transplantation. A few counts support this clonotype. The CDR3 sequence is 16 residues long. The J segment lost 7 bases and the V segment lost 6 bases, leaving 14 bases of the junction unmatched. TCRdb re-called the RT-PCR reads with MiXCR, one entry per CDR3 protein. The table includes roughly 150,000 distinct CDR3 sequences, about a quarter detected once. The chain links TRBV12-3 or TRBV12-4 to TRBJ2-5; 10 nucleotides align to TRBD2. Sequenced material: blood, either unsorted or a sorted T cell fraction (not recorded which). This receptor was identified in a human donor who was either an allogeneic HSCT recipient or a stem cell or donor lymphocyte infusion donor (not recorded which). It is not recorded whose cells these are; they may come from a transplant donor. As DNA, the CDR3 is TGTGCCAGCAGCCGAGGACTAGCGGCCGCAAAGGGGACCCAGTACTTC. This codes for CASSRGLAAAKGTQYF.